The 27 T cell receptor delta chains below were found in one sample sequenced in a study of gammadelta T cells in human blood. TCRdb applied CATT to the RT-PCR reads for clone calling. The table has over a thousand delta-chain clones, around 27% seen once. The sample taken for sequencing was Vgamma9Vdelta2 gamma-delta T cells from adult blood. Receptors were obtained from a human donor.

This clone was observed a few times. V is TRDV2 and J is TRDJ1; TRDD3 matches at 10 bases. TCRdb does not report a J gene; here it was assigned by matching the DNA to germline references. The CDR3 contains 20 residues. J was trimmed by 7 bases and V by 0 bases; bases with no gene match: 22. CDR1 is GEAIGNYY, CDR2 EKD, per germline. The CDR3 DNA follows: TGTGCCTGTGACACCGTGGCTCTCCGGGGGGATACGACGGAGAGTGGTAAACTCATCTTT. It yields the protein CACDTVALRGDTTESGKLIF.

A remark on this clone: A much larger clone lies one base from this, so it may be a read error. The J gene is TRDJ1, the V gene TRDV2; 11 positions match TRDD3. TCRdb gives no J gene; it was assigned here by matching the DNA to germline. The germline V gene has CDR1 GEAIGNYY and CDR2 EKD. The CDR3 covers 17 residues. The CDR3, as DNA: TGTGCCTGTGACACTATGGGGGATACGGGGGACACTGATAAACTCATCTTT. Translating it yields CACDTMGDTGDTDKLIF.

Concerning this clone itself: A read error may be the cause here, since a much bigger clone is one base away. The V gene is uncalled and the J gene is TRDJ1. CDR3 length: 16 amino acids. CDR3 amino acids: CACENLGGGRIDKLIF. For the CDR3, the DNA is TGTGCCTGTGAGAATTTAGGTGGGGGACGCATAGATAAACTCATCTTT.

Concerning this clone itself: A far larger clone differs by one base, so this is likely a read error. The genes are TRDV2 and TRDJ1; 11 bases line up with TRDD3. Germline matching of the DNA provided the J gene here, since TCRdb leaves it blank. The CDR3 sequence is 18 residues long. V dropped 3 bases and J dropped 4; count of bases not matched to a gene: 15. CDR1 is GEAIGNYY and CDR2 is EKD in the germline V gene. The CDR3 here is CACDPLVLGDSYNDKLIF. The CDR3 DNA follows: TGTGCCTGTGACCCCCTCGTACTGGGGGATAGCTACAACGATAAACTCATCTTT.

This clone rates as large. The rearrangement joins TRDV2 to TRDJ1; 9 nucleotides align to TRDD3. With V trimmed by 0 bases and J by 8 bases, 6 bases remained unmatched. Germline CDR1 and CDR2: GEAIGNYY and EKD. The CDR3 sequence is 14 residues long. The CDR3 DNA reads TGTGCCTGTGACACCGTACTGGGGGAAACAAAACTCATCTTT. It specifies CACDTVLGETKLIF.

Concerning this clone itself: Just one base apart from a much larger clone, this may be a read error. Other DNA sequences from this sample encode an identical CDR3 as well. This rearrangement joins TRDV2 to TRDJ3, with 8 bases lining up with TRDD3. From germline, CDR1 is GEAIGNYY and CDR2 EKD. The CDR3 totals 23 residues. DNA for the CDR3: TGTGCCTGTGACCCCCCTGGGGGGATAAAGTCCCGGAGACCATCCTGGGACACTCGACAGATGTTTTTC. Translating it yields CACDPPGGIKSRRPSWDTRQMFF.

This clone was detected only a few times. A read error may be the cause here, since a much bigger clone is one base away. Distinct nucleotide sequences in the sample also encode this CDR3. This chain uses TRDV2 with TRDJ1, with 11 bases matching TRDD3. Trimming at V came to 3 bases and at J to 5 bases, leaving 19 bases not matched to a gene. The CDR3 consists of 19 residues. Germline lookup yields CDR1 GEAIGNYY and CDR2 EKD. In DNA, the CDR3 is TGTGCCTGTGACTCAGTACTGGGGGATAATTCTGTCTCCACTGATAAACTCATCTTT. Protein sequence: CACDSVLGDNSVSTDKLIF.

Worth noting for this clone: A read error is the likely source, as a far larger clone sits one nucleotide away. The rearrangement links TRDV2 to TRDJ1; the match to TRDD3 covers 13 bases. Germline V gene lookup returns CDR1 GEAIGNYY and CDR2 EKD. The CDR3 sequence is 18 residues long. V lost 1 base, J lost 0 bases, and 7 bases stayed unmatched. CDR3 sequence: CACDTGTGGYGDTDKLIF. The CDR3 coding sequence is TGTGCCTGTGACACAGGTACTGGGGGATACGGGGACACCGATAAACTCATCTTT.

Within the sample, this clone is large. The sample has other DNA sequences that encode this CDR3 too. The chain recombines TRDV2 with TRDJ1; 9 bases line up with TRDD3. The CDR3 runs 14 residues. J gave up 2 bases and V 3 bases, and 3 bases lay outside the gene matches. Germline V gene lookup returns CDR1 GEAIGNYY and CDR2 EKD. CDR3 residues: CACDRLGETDKLIF. Written as DNA, the CDR3 is TGTGCCTGTGACCGACTGGGGGAAACCGATAAACTCATCTTT.

This clone ranks as large. Other DNA sequences in this sample translate to the same CDR3. The V and J genes are TRDV2 and TRDJ1, with 7 bases matching TRDD3. The V gene end was trimmed by 3 bases and the J gene end by 0 bases; junction bases not matched to a gene: 9. This CDR3 region has 16 residues. Germline lookup yields CDR1 GEAIGNYY and CDR2 EKD. CDR3 sequence (DNA): TGTGCCTGTGACGGGCTGGGGGCCGAGTACACCGATAAACTCATCTTT. It codes for CACDGLGAEYTDKLIF.

The sample holds a few counts of this clone. A single base separates this from a much larger clone, so it may be a read error. The chain combines TRDV2 with TRDJ1; D gene unclear. V lost 2 bases and J 0 bases, leaving 9 bases between the germline ends. The CDR3 is made up of 14 amino acids. The germline V gene encodes CDR1 GEAIGNYY and CDR2 EKD. The CDR3 nucleotides read TGTGCCTGTGACAGCATTCAGTACACCGATAAACTCATCTTT. This sequence encodes CACDSIQYTDKLIF.

A word on this clone: Only one base separates this from a far larger clonotype, so it likely reflects a read error. The rearrangement uses TRDV2 and TRDJ3, with 7 positions matching TRDD3. TCRdb leaves out the J gene; it was filled in here by matching the DNA to germline. The CDR3 has 18 amino acids. Germline assignment: CDR1 GEAIGNYY and CDR2 EKD. Losses at the gene ends were 3 bases for V and 1 base for J; bases not matched to a gene: 8. The CDR3 bases are TGTGCCTGTGACCCGGGATACTCTTCGTCCTGGGACACCCGACAGATGTTTTTC. It translates to CACDPGYSSSWDTRQMFF.

For this clone: A single base separates this from a much larger clone, so it may be a read error. Other DNA sequences within the sample encode an identical CDR3. V usage is TRDV2 and J usage is TRDJ1, with 9 bases that match TRDD3. Here the J gene came from matching the DNA to germline, since TCRdb omits it. Germline-derived CDR1 and CDR2 are GEAIGNYY and EKD. The CDR3 has 20 residues. CDR3 residues: CACDTVRTGGRKMYTDKLIF. CDR3 in DNA: TGTGCCTGTGACACCGTCCGTACTGGGGGACGGAAAATGTACACTGATAAACTCATCTTT.

This clone was observed a handful of times. With a much larger clone just one base away, this may be a read error. V is TRDV2 and J is TRDJ1, with TRDD3 identical over 10 bases. The germline V gene encodes CDR1 GEAIGNYY and CDR2 EKD. The CDR3 sequence is 18 residues long. The CDR3 sequence is CAGDTLLGDRQYTDKLIF. The CDR3 bases are TGTGCCGGTGACACTCTACTGGGGGATCGACAGTACACCGATAAACTCATCTTT.

A note on this clone: This DNA's translation differs at residue 15 from TCRdb's protein, which comes from a much larger clone; a read error is likely, and the protein shown is translated from the DNA. The J gene was not called, though the V gene is TRDV2; the table's D call, TRDD3, was not checked against the DNA. Germline V lookup: CDR1 GEAIGNYY, CDR2 EKD. The CDR3 is 17 amino acids. The chain's CDR3 is CACDTGELGTTTDKRIF. The CDR3, as DNA: TGTGCCTGTGACACCGGGGAACTGGGGACAACCACCGATAAACGCATCTTT.

Turning to this clone: Given a far larger clone just one base away, this is likely a sequencing read error. The J gene is TRDJ3, the V gene TRDV2, with 8 nucleotides matching TRDD3. TCRdb is silent on the J gene; assignment here came from matching the DNA to germline. Looked up from germline, CDR1 is GEAIGNYY and CDR2 is EKD. The CDR3 is made up of 19 amino acids. The CDR3 nucleotides are TGTGCCAGTGACACCGCCAGCCTGGGGGACTCCTGGGACACCCGACAGATGTTTTTC. Translating it yields CASDTASLGDSWDTRQMFF.

In its sample, this clone was seen a few times. This likely traces to a read error, being one base from a far larger clone. The chain is built from TRDV2 and TRDJ1; either TRDD2 or TRDD3 may supply D (9 bases each). Trimming left V 3 bases short and J 0 bases short, with 28 bases between. Germline V gene sequence: CDR1 GEAIGNYY, CDR2 EKD. The CDR3 has 20 amino acids. CDR3 residues: CACDGLPTCTGGTYTDKLIF. The DNA for the CDR3 is TGTGCCTGTGACGGCCTTCCTACGTGTACTGGGGGAACGTACACCGATAAACTCATCTTT.

A note on this clone: A read error may explain this, as a much larger clone is one base away. Other nucleotide sequences from this sample produce the same CDR3. The chain has TRDV2 and TRDJ1; 13 bases are a match to TRDD3. The CDR3 has 20 residues. Per germline, CDR1 GEAIGNYY and CDR2 EKD. DNA for the CDR3: TGTGCCTGTGACCTTACTGGGGGATACGATAAGGGGTTGTACACTGATAAACTCATCTTT. Protein sequence: CACDLTGGYDKGLYTDKLIF.

This clone is classed as medium-sized (0.01 to 0.1%). This chain links TRDV2 with TRDJ1; 12 bases are shared with TRDD3. CDR3 length equals 16 residues. Germline assignment: CDR1 GEAIGNYY and CDR2 EKD. V shed 3 bases, J shed 6 bases, and the junction held 10 bases outside the gene matches. CDR3 bases: TGTGCCTGTGACTCGGTACTGGGGGATACCCCCAATAAACTCATCTTT. Protein product: CACDSVLGDTPNKLIF.

Notes on this clone: This DNA's translation differs at residue 3 from TCRdb's protein, which comes from a much larger clone; a read error is likely, and the protein shown is translated from the DNA. The chain employs TRDV2 and TRDJ1; possibly TRDD3 for D (6 bases). The J gene was missing in TCRdb and was found by matching the end of the DNA to germline. The CDR3 extends over 16 amino acids. Germline V gives CDR1 GEAIGNYY, CDR2 EKD. The CDR3 loop is CAWDILSGDYTDKLIF. CDR3 nucleotide sequence: TGTGCCTGGGACATTCTTTCTGGGGATTACACCGATAAACTCATCTTT.

This chain links TRDV2 with TRDJ1; a possible D gene is TRDD3 (6 bases). No J gene is reported in TCRdb; it was inferred here by comparing the DNA with germline. CDR1 GEAIGNYY and CDR2 EKD come from the germline V gene. The CDR3 runs 20 residues. Trimming cost V 0 bases and J 1 base, with 26 bases left between them. Here the CDR3 DNA reads TGTGCCTGTGACACCCTGTCCGGAGAAGTGGGGGGTGGAGTCACCGATAAACTCATCTTT. Its translation: CACDTLSGEVGGGVTDKLIF.

A remark on this clone: Given a much more abundant clone one base away, this may be a read error. This same CDR3 is encoded by further DNA sequences in the sample. The chain is built from TRDV2 and TRDJ1, with 13 bases lining up with TRDD3. The CDR3 runs to 18 residues. Germline V gene lookup returns CDR1 GEAIGNYY and CDR2 EKD. In DNA form, the CDR3 reads TGTGCCTGTGACCTACTGGGGGATACGGCAGGGGACACTGATAAACTCATCTTT. The encoded protein is CACDLLGDTAGDTDKLIF.

The table lists this clone with a few counts. A far larger clone is off by one base, so a read error is likely. Other DNA sequences within the sample encode an identical CDR3. The chain combines TRDV2 with TRDJ1, with D tentatively TRDD3 (6 bases). Here the J gene came from matching the DNA to germline, since TCRdb omits it. Germline V lookup: CDR1 GEAIGNYY, CDR2 EKD. The CDR3 has 16 amino acids. The DNA for the CDR3 is TGTGCCTGTGAGGCCCTACTGGGAAACTACACTGATAAACTCATCTTT. Its protein is CACEALLGNYTDKLIF.

This clone was seen more than once but under ten times. Being one base from a much bigger clone, this may be a read error. Distinct nucleotide sequences in the sample also encode this CDR3. This chain connects TRDV2 to TRDJ1; 10 positions match TRDD3. Germline CDR1 is GEAIGNYY and CDR2 is EKD. The V segment lost 0 bases and the J segment 5 bases; nucleotides outside the gene matches: 8. CDR3 size: 16 residues. The CDR3 DNA sequence: TGTGCCTGTGACACCCTGGGGGATAGATCGACAGATAAACTCATCTTT. Its translation: CACDTLGDRSTDKLIF.

This clone has only a few counts. TCRdb shows a much larger clone's protein in place of this DNA's translation, and the two differ at residue 12, likely through a read error; the protein shown is translated from the DNA. The chain has TRDV2 and TRDJ1, with D possibly matching TRDD3 (6 bases). TCRdb gives no J gene; it was assigned here by matching the DNA to germline. The CDR3 covers 16 residues. Germline assignment: CDR1 GEAIGNYY and CDR2 EKD. CDR3 amino acids: CACDTVGGTYTGKLIF. The CDR3 nucleotides are TGTGCCTGTGACACCGTAGGGGGGACCTACACCGGTAAACTCATCTTT.

The chain links TRDV2 to TRDJ1, with 7 bases fitting TRDD3. After removal of 3 bases from V and 1 base from J, the junction contained 10 bases not matched to a gene. CDR1 and CDR2 from the germline V gene are GEAIGNYY and EKD. The CDR3 covers 16 residues. CDR3 loop: CACDPWDTRTTDKLIF. The CDR3 DNA is TGTGCCTGTGACCCTTGGGATACAAGGACCACCGATAAACTCATCTTT.

Turning to this clone: Only one base separates this from a far larger clonotype, so it likely reflects a read error. No J gene was named, though the V gene is TRDV2; the D call of TRDD3 is as the table states it, not checked on the DNA. Germline loops: CDR1 GEAIGNYY, CDR2 EKD. The CDR3 sequence is 16 residues long. CDR3 region: CACDTLGDRSTDKLIF. The CDR3 nucleotides are TGTGCCTGTGACACCCTGGGGGATAGATCGACCGATAAACTCATTTTT.